Shown below are 21 T cell receptor beta chains from a single sample sequenced in a study of T cell responses to AZD1222 COVID-19 vaccine (dated by TCRdb to 2020 to 2022). Interpreted using the paper, the time point label stands for: about 28 days (+/-7) after the second vaccine dose. Library prep was done by the immunoSEQ multiplex PCR assay. TCRdb took over this immuneACCESS table, retaining in-frame rearrangements with V and J assigned. Such tables are incomplete; in checked studies, under half of the missing clones stem from an unresolved V gene, and the remainder is unexplained. This sample gives about 180,000 clones in total; 90% to 95% of them show up just once. 1.5% to 2% of the sample is in the top ten clones. Sequenced material: peripheral blood, taken 28 days after the second AZD1222 dose. All receptors derive from an adult who received the AZD1222 COVID-19 vaccine.

V usage is TRBV5-5 and J usage is TRBJ1-2; no clear D. Between the trimmed V and J ends, which lost 0 bases and 7 bases, there was a span of 7 bases. CDR1 is SGHKS and CDR2 is YYEKEE in the germline V gene (reference sequence). CDR3 length equals 12 residues. The CDR3 is CASSLGSFGYTF. As DNA, the CDR3 is TGTGCCAGCAGCTTGGGTTCTTTTGGCTACACCTTC.

This clone occurred once. The V call is TRBV27, the J call TRBJ1-2, with 7 bases fitting TRBD1. This CDR3 spans 14 amino acids. The trim removed 5 bases at V and 6 bases at J, leaving 9 bases unmatched. Germline V lookup: CDR1 MNHEY, CDR2 SMNVEV (reference sequence). CDR3 coding DNA: TGTGCCAGCAGTGATTTGAACAGGGGTGATGGCTACACCTTC. It codes for CASSDLNRGDGYTF.

The rearrangement uses TRBV24-1 and TRBJ2-1, with a weak D call TRBD2 (6 bases). Germline V gives CDR1 KGHDR, CDR2 SFDVKD. V lost 5 bases, J lost 2 bases, and 9 bases lay in between. The CDR3 totals 14 residues. CDR3 in DNA: TGTGCCACCAGTGGCGGCGGGGCCTACAATGAGCAGTTCTTC. It translates to CATSGGGAYNEQFF.

This clone was picked up one time. V and J are TRBV30 and TRBJ2-5, with TRBD2 as a possible D gene (6 bases). This CDR3 has 12 amino acids. The V gene's germline CDR1 is GTSNPN and CDR2 SVGIG (reference sequence). With 5 bases removed from V and 5 bases from J, the gap between germline ends came to 12 bases. The CDR3 spells CAWEGLSETQYF. Here the CDR3 DNA reads TGTGCCTGGGAAGGACTATCGGAGACCCAGTACTTC. Full variable domain (missing parts from reference TRBV30 and TRBJ2-5): SQTIHQWPATLVQPVGSPLSLECTVEGTSNPNLYWYRQAAGRGLQLLFYSVGIGQISSEVPQNLSASRPQDRQFILSSKKLLLSDSGFYLCAWEGLSETQYFGPGTRLLVL.

The chain carries TRBV19 and TRBJ1-1; 9 positions agree with TRBD1. J gave up 6 bases and V 3 bases, and 5 bases lay outside the gene matches. The CDR3 covers 14 residues. Germline CDR1 LNHDA, CDR2 SQIVND (reference sequence). Here the CDR3 DNA reads TGTGCCAGTAGTATCGGACAGGGGTACGCTGAAGCTTTCTTT. This translates into CASSIGQGYAEAFF.

CDR3 sequence: CASSPTLNTEAFF. In DNA, the CDR3 is TGTGCCAGTAGTCCTACCCTGAACACTGAAGCTTTCTTT. The genes are TRBV19 and TRBJ1-1; D not certain. V was cut by 5 bases and J by 0 bases, with 7 bases left in between. In germline, CDR1 is LNHDA, CDR2 SQIVND (reference sequence). The CDR3 runs to 13 residues. Full variable domain (remainder filled in from reference TRBV19 and TRBJ1-1): DGGITQSPKYLFRKEGQNVTLSCEQNLNHDAMYWYRQDPGQGLRLIYYSQIVNDFQKGDIAEGYSVSREKKESFPLTVTSAQKNPTAFYLCASSPTLNTEAFFGQGTRLTVV.

A remark on this clone: Different DNA sequences within this sample yield the same CDR3. The chain recombines TRBV7-3 with TRBJ1-1; unclear D gene. V dropped 4 bases and J dropped 2 bases, with 8 bases sitting between them. This CDR3 has 13 amino acids. Germline values: CDR1 SGHTA, CDR2 FQGTGA. For the CDR3, the DNA is TGTGCCAGCAGCTCTACAGTAAACACTGAAGCTTTCTTT. Translation: CASSSTVNTEAFF.

This clone was observed once. The V and J genes are TRBV19 and TRBJ2-7, with 10 bases that match TRBD1. Unmatched junction bases numbered 7, after V lost 5 bases and J lost 3 bases. This CDR3 is 15 amino acids long. CDR1 is LNHDA, CDR2 SQIVND, per germline (reference sequence). The DNA of the CDR3 is TGTGCCAGTAGTGTAACCGGGACAGGGGACTACGAGCAGTACTTC. Encoded protein: CASSVTGTGDYEQYF.

The chain employs TRBV19 and TRBJ1-2, with TRBD1 as a possible D gene (5 bases). The V end was cut by 3 bases, the J end by 2 bases, with 13 bases between. The CDR3 extends over 15 amino acids. Germline V gene sequence: CDR1 LNHDA, CDR2 SQIVND (reference sequence). CDR3 protein: CASSMGVRPNYGYTF. The CDR3 nucleotides are TGTGCCAGTAGTATGGGGGTCAGACCCAACTATGGCTACACCTTC.

This clone was detected only once. This chain connects TRBV15 to TRBJ2-2; no clear D. Trimming took 1 base from V and 2 from J, leaving 11 bases between them. The CDR3 is made up of 16 amino acids. Germline V CDR1 and CDR2: LNHNV, YYDKDF (reference sequence). The CDR3 reads CATSRGPAGNTGELFF. The CDR3 bases are TGTGCCACCAGCAGAGGTCCTGCAGGAAACACCGGGGAGCTGTTTTTT.

CDR3 coding DNA: TGTGCCAGCAGCTCCGCAGGGACAGGCTTTCTCAATGAAAAACTGTTTTTT. Translating it yields CASSSAGTGFLNEKLFF. The rearrangement links TRBV7-2 to TRBJ1-4; TRBD1 matches 8 bases. J was trimmed by 5 bases and V by 4 bases; bases with no gene match: 12. Germline CDR1 and CDR2: SGHTA and FQGNSA. There are 17 residues in the CDR3.

The rearrangement links TRBV18 to TRBJ2-7; D gene ambiguous. The CDR3 totals 13 residues. Trimming removed 6 bases at V and 0 bases at J, with 9 bases between. Germline V gene sequence: CDR1 KGHSH, CDR2 LQKENI. CDR3 amino acids: CASSPEVSYEQYF. As DNA, the CDR3 is TGTGCCAGCTCCCCAGAGGTCTCCTACGAGCAGTACTTC.

The chain links TRBV27 to TRBJ1-1, with a weak D call TRBD1 (5 bases). Trimming shortened V by 3 bases and J by 7 bases, and 9 bases separated the two germline ends. Germline V lookup: CDR1 MNHEY, CDR2 SMNVEV (reference sequence). The CDR3 length is 12 residues. CDR3 sequence reads: CASSFSGGEAFF. The CDR3 nucleotides read TGTGCCAGCAGTTTCTCGGGGGGTGAAGCTTTCTTT.

The chain combines TRBV11-3 with TRBJ2-1; no clear D. The length of the CDR3 is 15 residues. Germline values: CDR1 SGHNT, CDR2 YENEEA. Trimming removed 5 bases at V and 1 base at J, with 12 bases between. Written as DNA, the CDR3 is TGTGCCAGCAGCCGTGTGTACCCTTCCTACAATGAGCAGTTCTTC. This encodes CASSRVYPSYNEQFF.

The V call is TRBV13, the J call TRBJ1-2, with 8 bases matching TRBD1. From germline, CDR1 is PRHDT and CDR2 FYEKMQ (reference sequence). J gave up 4 bases and V 5 bases, and 12 bases lay outside the gene matches. The length of the CDR3 is 16 residues. CDR3 sequence reads: CASSLAARQGPYGYTF. CDR3 DNA sequence: TGTGCCAGCAGCCTAGCAGCCCGACAGGGGCCCTATGGCTACACCTTC.

The chain combines TRBV11-2 with TRBJ2-7; TRBD1 matches 7 bases. The CDR3 is made up of 13 amino acids. V lost 2 bases to trimming and J lost 5 bases; unmatched junction nucleotides: 3. Germline CDR1 SGHAT, CDR2 FQNNGV. The CDR3 nucleotides read TGTGCCAGCAGCTTACGCACAGGGGACGAGCAGTACTTC. Its translation: CASSLRTGDEQYF.

This chain uses TRBV24-1 with TRBJ2-1; the D is unclear. CDR1 KGHDR and CDR2 SFDVKD come from the germline V gene. V shed 4 bases and J shed 0 bases, with 12 bases lying between them. The length of the CDR3 is 16 residues. CDR3 region: CATSERWGISYNEQFF. In nucleotides, the CDR3 is TGTGCCACCAGTGAGAGGTGGGGTATCTCCTACAATGAGCAGTTCTTC.

CDR3 loop: CASSQGLVGGYEQYF. In DNA, the CDR3 is TGTGCCAGCAGCCAAGGTTTAGTGGGGGGCTACGAGCAGTACTTC. The chain links TRBV3-1 (or the pseudogene TRBV3-2) to TRBJ2-7; TRBD2 might be the D (6 bases). V lost 1 base and J 3 bases, leaving 13 bases between the germline ends. Per germline, CDR1 LGHDT and CDR2 YNNKEL (reference sequence). The CDR3 spans 15 residues.

The gene calls are TRBV7-2 and TRBJ2-2; tentatively, D is TRBD2 (5 bases). The germline V gene has CDR1 SGHTA and CDR2 FQGNSA. This CDR3 has 15 residues. The V end was cut by 3 bases, the J end by 4 bases, with 12 bases between. Here the CDR3 reads CASSFGAGVTGELFF. The CDR3 nucleotides read TGTGCCAGCAGCTTCGGCGCGGGCGTCACCGGGGAGCTGTTTTTT. Looking up the rest from reference TRBV7-2 and TRBJ2-2 gives the full variable domain: GAGVSQSPSNKVTEKGKDVELRCDPISGHTALYWYRQSLGQGLEFLIYFQGNSAPDKSGLPSDRFSAERTGGSVSTLTIQRTQQEDSAVYLCASSFGAGVTGELFFGEGSRLTVL.

V and J are TRBV6-5 and TRBJ2-2, with TRBD1 matching over 8 bases. The CDR3 has 15 residues. Germline loops: CDR1 MNHEY, CDR2 SVGAGI. Losses at the gene ends were 0 bases for V and 6 bases for J; bases not matched to a gene: 3. CDR3 nucleotide sequence: TGTGCCAGCAGTTACTCCCTGACAGGGGCCGGGGAGCTGTTTTTT. Translation: CASSYSLTGAGELFF.

V and J are TRBV6-1 and TRBJ2-3, with no clear D. The germline CDR1 and CDR2 sequences are MNHNS and SASEGT. This CDR3 is 14 amino acids long. V was pared by 2 bases and J by 0 bases, with 6 bases between. The CDR3 is CASSESRSTDTQYF. Written as DNA, the CDR3 is TGTGCCAGCAGTGAATCACGAAGCACAGATACGCAGTATTTT.